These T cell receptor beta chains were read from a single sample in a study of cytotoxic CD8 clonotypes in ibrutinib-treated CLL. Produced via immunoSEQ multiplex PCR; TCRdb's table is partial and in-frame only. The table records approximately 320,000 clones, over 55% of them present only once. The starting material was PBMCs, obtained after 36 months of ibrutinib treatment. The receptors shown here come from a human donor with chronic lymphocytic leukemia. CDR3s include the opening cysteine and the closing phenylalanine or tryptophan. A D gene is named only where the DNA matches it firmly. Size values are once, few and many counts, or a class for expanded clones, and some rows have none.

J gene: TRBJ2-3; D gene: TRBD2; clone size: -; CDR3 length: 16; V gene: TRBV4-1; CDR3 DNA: TGCGCCAGCAGCCAAAGGGGACTAGCGGAAACAGATACGCAGTATTTT; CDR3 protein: CASSQRGLAETDTQYF
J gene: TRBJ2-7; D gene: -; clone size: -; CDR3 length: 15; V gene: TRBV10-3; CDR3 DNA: TGTGCCATCGCCTCATGGCGGGGGCTCCTATACGAGCAGTACTTC; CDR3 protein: CAIASWRGLLYEQYF
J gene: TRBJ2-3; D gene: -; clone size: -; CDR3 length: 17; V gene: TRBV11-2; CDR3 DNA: TGTGCCAGCAGCTTAGATCTGCGGTTAGAGAGGGCAGATACGCAGTATTTT; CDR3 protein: CASSLDLRLERADTQYF
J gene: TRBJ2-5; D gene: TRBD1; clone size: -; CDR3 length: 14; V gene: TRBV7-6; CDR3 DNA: TGTGCCAGCAGCCACTGGGACAGGGGAGAGACCCAGTACTTC; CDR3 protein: CASSHWDRGETQYF
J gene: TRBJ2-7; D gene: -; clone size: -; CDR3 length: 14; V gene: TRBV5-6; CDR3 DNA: TGTGCCAGCAGCTCCCTTACAGGGTCCTACGAGCAGTACTTC; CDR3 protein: CASSSLTGSYEQYF
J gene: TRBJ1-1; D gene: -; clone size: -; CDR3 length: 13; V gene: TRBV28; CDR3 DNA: TGTGCCAGCAGTTTAGGGTTGAACACTGAAGCTTTCTTT; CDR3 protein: CASSLGLNTEAFF
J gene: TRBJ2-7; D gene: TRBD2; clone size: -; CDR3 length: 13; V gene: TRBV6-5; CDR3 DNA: TGTGCCAGCAGTTACCGGACTAGCTACGAGCAGTACTTC; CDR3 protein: CASSYRTSYEQYF
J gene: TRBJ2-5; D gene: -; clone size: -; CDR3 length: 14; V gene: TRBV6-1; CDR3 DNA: TGTGCCAGCAGTGAAGGGGTGCCTCAAGAGACCCAGTACTTC; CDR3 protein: CASSEGVPQETQYF
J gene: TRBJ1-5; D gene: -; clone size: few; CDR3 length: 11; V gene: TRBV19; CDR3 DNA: TGTGCGTCGGGGTTCAATCAGCCCCAGCATTTT; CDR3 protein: CASGFNQPQHF
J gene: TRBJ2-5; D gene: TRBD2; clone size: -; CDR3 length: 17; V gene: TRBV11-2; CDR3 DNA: TGTGCCAGCAGCTTAGGCCTGCTAGCGGGGGGCCAAGAGACCCAGTACTTC; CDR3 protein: CASSLGLLAGGQETQYF
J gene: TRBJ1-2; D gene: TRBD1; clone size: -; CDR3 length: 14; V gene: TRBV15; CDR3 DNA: TGTGCCACCAGCAGGAAGGACAGGGGAAATGGCTACACCTTC; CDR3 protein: CATSRKDRGNGYTF
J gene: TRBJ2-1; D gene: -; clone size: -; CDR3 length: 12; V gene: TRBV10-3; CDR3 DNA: TGTGCCATCGCGAGCGGAGAGGCGAAGCAGTTCTTC; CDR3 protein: CAIASGEAKQFF
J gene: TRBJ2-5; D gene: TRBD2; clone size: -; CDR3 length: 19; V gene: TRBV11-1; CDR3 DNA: TGTGCCAGCAGCTTTCGCTTCGCCCGAAAAGGAAGCGGGGGGCCGGTACAGTACTTC; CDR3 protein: CASSFRFARKGSGGPVQYF
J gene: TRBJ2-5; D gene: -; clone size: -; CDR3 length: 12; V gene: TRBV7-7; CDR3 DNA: TGTGCCAGCAGCGGGGGTGGGGAGACCCAGTACTTC; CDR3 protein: CASSGGGETQYF
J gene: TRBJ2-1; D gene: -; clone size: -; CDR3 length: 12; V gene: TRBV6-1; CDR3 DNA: TGTGCCAGCGGGTCAGGGGTTGCCGAGCAGTTCTTC; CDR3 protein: CASGSGVAEQFF
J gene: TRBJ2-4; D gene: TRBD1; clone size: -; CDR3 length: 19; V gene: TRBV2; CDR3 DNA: TGTGCCAGCAGTGAAGCGCTGGCAGGGGGCTTTAGAACCAAAAACATTCAGTACTTC; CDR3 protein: CASSEALAGGFRTKNIQYF
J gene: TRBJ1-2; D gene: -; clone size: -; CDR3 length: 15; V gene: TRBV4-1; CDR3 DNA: TGCGCCAGCAGCCAAGCACAGGGCGGCGGCTATGGCTACACCTTC; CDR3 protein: CASSQAQGGGYGYTF
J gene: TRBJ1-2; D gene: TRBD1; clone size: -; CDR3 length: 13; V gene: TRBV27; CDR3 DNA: TGTGCCAGCAGTTTCGGACAGGGCGGTGGCTACACCTTC; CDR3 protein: CASSFGQGGGYTF
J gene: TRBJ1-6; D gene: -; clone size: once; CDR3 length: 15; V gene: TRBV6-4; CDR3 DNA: TGTGCCAGCAAAACCAACAGGGAGGATAATTCACCCCTCCACTTT; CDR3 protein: CASKTNREDNSPLHF
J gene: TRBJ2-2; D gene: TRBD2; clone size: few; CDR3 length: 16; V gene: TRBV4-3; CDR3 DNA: TGCGCCAGCAGCCAAGTCCCTAGCGGGGTCACCGGGGAGCTGTTTTTT; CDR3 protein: CASSQVPSGVTGELFF
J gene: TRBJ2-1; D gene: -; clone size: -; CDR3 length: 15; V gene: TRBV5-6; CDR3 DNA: TGTGCCAGCAGCTTGGGCTCGGGGCCCTACAATGAGCAGTTCTTC; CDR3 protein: CASSLGSGPYNEQFF
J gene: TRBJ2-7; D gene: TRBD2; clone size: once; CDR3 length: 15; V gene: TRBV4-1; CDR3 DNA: TGCGCCAGCAGCCAAGGACTAGCGGGGGGGTACGAGCAGTACTTC; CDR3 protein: CASSQGLAGGYEQYF
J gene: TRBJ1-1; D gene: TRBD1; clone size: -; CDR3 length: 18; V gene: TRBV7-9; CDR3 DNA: TGTGCCAGCAGCTCTAGCCCCTGGACGTGGGGACAGGGCATTGAAGCTTTCTTT; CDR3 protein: CASSSSPWTWGQGIEAFF
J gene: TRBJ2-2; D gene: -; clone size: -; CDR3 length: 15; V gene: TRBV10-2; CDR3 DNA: TGCGCCAGCACCGGGGGAAAGGGGTCGGTCGGGGAGCTGTTTTTT; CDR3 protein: CASTGGKGSVGELFF
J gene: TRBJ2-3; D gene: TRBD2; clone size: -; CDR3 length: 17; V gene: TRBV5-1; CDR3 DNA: TGCGCCAGCAGTCGTATTACTAGCGGGACTAGCACAGATACGCAGTATTTT; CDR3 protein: CASSRITSGTSTDTQYF
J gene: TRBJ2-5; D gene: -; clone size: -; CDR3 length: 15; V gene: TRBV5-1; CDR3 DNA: TGCGCCAGCAGCTTGGCCGCCCGAGGGGTGGAGACCCAGTACTTC; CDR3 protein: CASSLAARGVETQYF
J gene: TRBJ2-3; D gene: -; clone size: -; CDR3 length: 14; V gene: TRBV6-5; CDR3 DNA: TGTGCCAGCAGCCTCGACCTAGGGTCAGATACGCAGTATTTT; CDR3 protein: CASSLDLGSDTQYF
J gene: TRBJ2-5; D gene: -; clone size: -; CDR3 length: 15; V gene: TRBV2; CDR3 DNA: TGTGCCAGCAGTGATGGGGGCTGGAAACAAGAGACCCAGTACTTC; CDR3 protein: CASSDGGWKQETQYF
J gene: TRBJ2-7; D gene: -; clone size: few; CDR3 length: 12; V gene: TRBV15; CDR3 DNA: TGTGCCACCAGCAGAGATCGGGTTGAGCAGTACTTC; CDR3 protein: CATSRDRVEQYF
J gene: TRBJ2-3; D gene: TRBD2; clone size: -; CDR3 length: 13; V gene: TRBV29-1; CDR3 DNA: TGCAGCGTTGGGAGGACTAGCGGGGGCACGCAGTATTTT; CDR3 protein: CSVGRTSGGTQYF
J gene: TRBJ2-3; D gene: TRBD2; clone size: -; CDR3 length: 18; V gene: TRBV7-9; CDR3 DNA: TGTGCCAGCAGCTCCGGCCTCGACGGGACTAGGCGCACAGATACGCAGTATTTT; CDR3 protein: CASSSGLDGTRRTDTQYF
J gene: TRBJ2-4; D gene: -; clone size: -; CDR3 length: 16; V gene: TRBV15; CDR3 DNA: TGTGCCACCAGCAGAGTAGGGTACACTCTGTTAAACATTCAGTACTTC; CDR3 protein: CATSRVGYTLLNIQYF
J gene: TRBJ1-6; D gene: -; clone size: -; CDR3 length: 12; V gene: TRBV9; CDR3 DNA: TGTGCCAGCAGCGCGCCGGATTCACCCCTCCACTTT; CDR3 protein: CASSAPDSPLHF
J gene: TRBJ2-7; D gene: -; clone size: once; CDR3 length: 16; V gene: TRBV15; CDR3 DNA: TGTGCCACCAGCGCAACCGGGGGGCTGCTGTCCTACGAGCAGTACTTC; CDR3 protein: CATSATGGLLSYEQYF
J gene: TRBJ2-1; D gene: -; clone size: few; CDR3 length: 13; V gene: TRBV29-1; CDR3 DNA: TGCAGCTGTCGGGACATCGCCTACAATGAGCAGTTCTTC; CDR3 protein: CSCRDIAYNEQFF
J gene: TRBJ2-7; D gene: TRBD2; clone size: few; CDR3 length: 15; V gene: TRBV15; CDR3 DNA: TGTGCCACCAGCAGAGCGCAGGGAGGGGAGTGGGAGCAGTACTTC; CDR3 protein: CATSRAQGGEWEQYF
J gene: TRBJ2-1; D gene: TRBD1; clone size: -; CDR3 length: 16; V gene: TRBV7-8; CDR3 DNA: TGTGCCAGCAGCTCCAAGACAGGGATTTCCTACAATGAGCAGTTCTTC; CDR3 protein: CASSSKTGISYNEQFF